This T cell receptor (beta chain) was identified in a study of blood T cell repertoires in COVID-19. Study as a whole: The United States, Italy and Spain provided the acute and convalescent COVID-19 samples. In each case, the material was cDNA or gDNA derived from T cells, B-cell-depleted T cells, or PBMCs.

Original processing notes: Cell counts per sample came from amplifying reference gene primers. The data were produced by immunoSEQ multiplex PCR, yet TCRdb's version contains in-frame clones alone and is incomplete. The V and J calls and clone size were taken over from that table, and D and trimming were inferred from the DNA. The table has 250,000 or so clones, roughly 86% seen once; the top ten hold roughly 0.8%. V shed 2 bases and J 7 bases; nucleotides not matched to a gene: 8. Looked up from germline, CDR1 is SGHRS and CDR2 is YFSETQ. The CDR3 has 15 amino acids. Sequenced material: peripheral blood. The chain is built from TRBV5-1 and TRBJ2-1; TRBD1 aligns across 8 bases. This receptor was taken from a woman aged 25-40 years with acute or convalescent COVID-19. CDR3 sequence reads: CASSFLGTGNNEQFF. In DNA, the CDR3 is TGCGCCAGCAGCTTCTTGGGGACAGGAAATAATGAGCAGTTCTTC.